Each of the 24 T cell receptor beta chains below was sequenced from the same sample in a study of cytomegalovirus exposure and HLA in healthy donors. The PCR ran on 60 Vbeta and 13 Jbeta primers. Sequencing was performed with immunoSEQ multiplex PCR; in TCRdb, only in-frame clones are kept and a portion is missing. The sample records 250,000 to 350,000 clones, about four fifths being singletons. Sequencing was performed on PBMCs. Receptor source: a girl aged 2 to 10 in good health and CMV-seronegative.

The DNA of the CDR3 is TGTGCCAGCATGGACAGATATAGCAATCAGCCCCAGCATTTT. Translating it yields CASMDRYSNQPQHF. V and J are TRBV6-5 and TRBJ1-5, with a tentative D call TRBD1 (6 bases). V lost 7 bases to trimming and J lost 0 bases, with 10 bases between them. The germline V gene encodes CDR1 MNHEY and CDR2 SVGAGI. The CDR3 is made up of 14 amino acids.

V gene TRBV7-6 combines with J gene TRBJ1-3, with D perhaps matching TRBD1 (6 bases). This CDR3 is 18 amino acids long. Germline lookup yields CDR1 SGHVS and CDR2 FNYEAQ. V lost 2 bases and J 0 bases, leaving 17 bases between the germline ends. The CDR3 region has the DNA TGTGCCAGCAGCTTACTCCACAGGGCCCGATACTCTGGAAACACCATATATTTT. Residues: CASSLLHRARYSGNTIYF.

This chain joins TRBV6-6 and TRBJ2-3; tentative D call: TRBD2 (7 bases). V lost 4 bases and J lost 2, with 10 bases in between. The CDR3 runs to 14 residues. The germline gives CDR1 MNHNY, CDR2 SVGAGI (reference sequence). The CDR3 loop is CASSSRGATDTQYF. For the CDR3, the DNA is TGTGCCAGCAGTTCTCGGGGGGCCACAGATACGCAGTATTTT.

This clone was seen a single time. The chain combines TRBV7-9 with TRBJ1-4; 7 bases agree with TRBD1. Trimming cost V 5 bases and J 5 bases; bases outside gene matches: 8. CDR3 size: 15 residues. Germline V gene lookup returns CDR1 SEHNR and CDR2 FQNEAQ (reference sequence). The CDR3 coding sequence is TGTGCCAGCAGCCTCTTGGGACAGCAGAATGAAAAACTGTTTTTT. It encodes CASSLLGQQNEKLFF.

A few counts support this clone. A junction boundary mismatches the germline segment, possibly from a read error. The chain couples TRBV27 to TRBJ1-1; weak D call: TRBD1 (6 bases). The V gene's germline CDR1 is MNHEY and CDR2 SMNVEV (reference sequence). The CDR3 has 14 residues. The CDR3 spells CASSTARDIADAFF. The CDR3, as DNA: TGTGCCAGCAGTACCGCCCGGGACATAGCTGATGCTTTCTTT.

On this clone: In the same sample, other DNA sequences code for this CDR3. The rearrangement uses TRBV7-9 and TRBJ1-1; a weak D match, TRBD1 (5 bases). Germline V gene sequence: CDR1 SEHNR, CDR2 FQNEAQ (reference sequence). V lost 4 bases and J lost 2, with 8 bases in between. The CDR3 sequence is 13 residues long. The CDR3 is CASSSQGNTEAFF. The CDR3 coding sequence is TGTGCCAGCAGCTCCCAGGGCAACACTGAAGCTTTCTTT. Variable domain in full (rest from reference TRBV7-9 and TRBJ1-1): DTGVSQNPRHKITKRGQNVTFRCDPISEHNRLYWYRQTLGQGPEFLTYFQNEAQLEKSRLLSDRFSAERPKGSFSTLEIQRTEQGDSAMYLCASSSQGNTEAFFGQGTRLTVV.

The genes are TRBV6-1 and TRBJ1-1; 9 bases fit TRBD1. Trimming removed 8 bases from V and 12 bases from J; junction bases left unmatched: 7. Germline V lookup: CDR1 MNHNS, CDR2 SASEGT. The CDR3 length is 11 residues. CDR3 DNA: TGTGCCAGCGGGACAGGGCATTTTACTTTCTTT. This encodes CASGTGHFTFF.

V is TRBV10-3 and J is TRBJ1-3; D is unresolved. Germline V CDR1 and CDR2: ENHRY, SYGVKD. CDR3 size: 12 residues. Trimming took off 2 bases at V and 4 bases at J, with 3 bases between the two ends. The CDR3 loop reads CAISEQGNTIYF. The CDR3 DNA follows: TGTGCCATCAGTGAGCAGGGAAACACCATATATTTT.

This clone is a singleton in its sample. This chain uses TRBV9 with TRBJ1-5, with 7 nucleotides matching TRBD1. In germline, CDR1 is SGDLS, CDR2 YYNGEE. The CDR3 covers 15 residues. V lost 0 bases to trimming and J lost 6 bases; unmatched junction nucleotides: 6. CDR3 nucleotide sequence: TGTGCCAGCAGCGTAGAAGGGACAGTGAGTCAGCCCCAGCATTTT. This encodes CASSVEGTVSQPQHF.

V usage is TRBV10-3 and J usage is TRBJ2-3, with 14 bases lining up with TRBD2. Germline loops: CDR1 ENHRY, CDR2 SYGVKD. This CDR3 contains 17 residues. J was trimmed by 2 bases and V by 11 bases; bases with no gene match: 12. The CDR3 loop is CAGSPGLAGGPTDTQYF. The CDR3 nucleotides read TGTGCCGGATCCCCCGGACTAGCGGGGGGACCCACAGATACGCAGTATTTT.

The CDR3 DNA sequence: TGTGCCAGCAGCTTTTGGGGCCAGGGGGAGGATGGCTACACCTTC. This gives the protein CASSFWGQGEDGYTF. The V and J genes are TRBV7-9 and TRBJ1-2; 7 bases fit TRBD1. The germline gives CDR1 SEHNR, CDR2 FQNEAQ (reference sequence). Trimming at V came to 3 bases and at J to 6 bases, leaving 10 bases not matched to a gene. The CDR3 is 15 amino acids.

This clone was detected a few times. DNA of the CDR3: TGCAGCGTTGATGGACTAGCAAACTACAATGAGCAGTTCTTC. This translates into CSVDGLANYNEQFF. The chain couples TRBV29-1 to TRBJ2-1; 8 bases match TRBD2. The germline V gene has CDR1 SQVTM and CDR2 ANQGSEA. The CDR3 is 14 amino acids. The V segment lost 3 bases and the J segment 3 bases; nucleotides outside the gene matches: 4.

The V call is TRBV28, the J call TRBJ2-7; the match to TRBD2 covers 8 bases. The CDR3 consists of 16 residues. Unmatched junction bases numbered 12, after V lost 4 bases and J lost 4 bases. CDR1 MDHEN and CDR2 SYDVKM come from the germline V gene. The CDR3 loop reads CASSSAAAGGEYEQYF. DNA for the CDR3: TGTGCCAGCAGTTCCGCCGCCGCGGGAGGAGAGTACGAGCAGTACTTC.

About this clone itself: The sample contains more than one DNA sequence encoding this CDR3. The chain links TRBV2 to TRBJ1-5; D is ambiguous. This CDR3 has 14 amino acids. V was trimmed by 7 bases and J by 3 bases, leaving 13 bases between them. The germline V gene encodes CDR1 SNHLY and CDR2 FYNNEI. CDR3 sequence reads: CASTEGLSNQPQHF. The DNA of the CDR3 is TGTGCCAGCACCGAAGGACTGTCCAATCAGCCCCAGCATTTT.

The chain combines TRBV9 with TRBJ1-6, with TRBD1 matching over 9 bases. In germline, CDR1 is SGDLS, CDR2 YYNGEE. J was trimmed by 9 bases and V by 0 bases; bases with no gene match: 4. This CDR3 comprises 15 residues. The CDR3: CASSVEGQGGSPLHF. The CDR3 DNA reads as TGTGCCAGCAGCGTAGAGGGACAGGGAGGTTCACCCCTCCACTTT. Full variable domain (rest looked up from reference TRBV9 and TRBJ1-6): DSGVTQTPKHLITATGQRVTLRCSPRSGDLSVYWYQQSLDQGLQFLIQYYNGEERAKGNILERFSAQQFPDLHSELNLSSLELGDSALYFCASSVEGQGGSPLHFGNGTRLTVT.

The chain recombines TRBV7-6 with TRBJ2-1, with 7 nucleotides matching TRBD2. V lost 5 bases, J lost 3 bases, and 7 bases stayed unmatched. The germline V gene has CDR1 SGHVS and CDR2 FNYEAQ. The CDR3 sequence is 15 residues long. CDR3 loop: CASSPSGTIYNEQFF. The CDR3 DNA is TGTGCCAGCAGCCCCTCCGGGACTATCTACAATGAGCAGTTCTTC.

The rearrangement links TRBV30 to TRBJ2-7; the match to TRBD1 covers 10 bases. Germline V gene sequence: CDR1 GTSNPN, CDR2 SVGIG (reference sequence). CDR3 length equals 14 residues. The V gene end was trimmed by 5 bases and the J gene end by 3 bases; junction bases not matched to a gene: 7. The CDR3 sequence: CAWSGQGIHYEQYF. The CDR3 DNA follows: TGTGCCTGGTCGGGACAGGGGATCCACTACGAGCAGTACTTC.

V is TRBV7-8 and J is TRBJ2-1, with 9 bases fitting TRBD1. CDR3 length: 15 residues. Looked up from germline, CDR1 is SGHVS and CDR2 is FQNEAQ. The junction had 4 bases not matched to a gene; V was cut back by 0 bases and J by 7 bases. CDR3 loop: CASSLARDRANEQFF. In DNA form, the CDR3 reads TGTGCCAGCAGCTTAGCCAGGGACAGGGCGAATGAGCAGTTCTTC.

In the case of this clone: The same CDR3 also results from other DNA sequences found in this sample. DNA of the CDR3: TGTGCCAGCTCACCACCGGGACTAGCGGGATACAATGAGCAGTTCTTC. Amino acid sequence: CASSPPGLAGYNEQFF. The chain couples TRBV18 to TRBJ2-1; the match to TRBD2 covers 13 bases. The trim removed 0 bases at V and 4 bases at J, leaving 0 bases unmatched. From germline, CDR1 is KGHSH and CDR2 LQKENI. CDR3 size: 16 residues.

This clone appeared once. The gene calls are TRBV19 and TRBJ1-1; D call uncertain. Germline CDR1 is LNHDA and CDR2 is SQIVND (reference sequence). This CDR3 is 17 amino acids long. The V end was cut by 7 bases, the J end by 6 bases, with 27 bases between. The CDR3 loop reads CASKPATLRVYGAEAFF. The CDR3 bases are TGTGCCAGTAAACCTGCGACATTGCGGGTCTATGGGGCTGAAGCTTTCTTT.

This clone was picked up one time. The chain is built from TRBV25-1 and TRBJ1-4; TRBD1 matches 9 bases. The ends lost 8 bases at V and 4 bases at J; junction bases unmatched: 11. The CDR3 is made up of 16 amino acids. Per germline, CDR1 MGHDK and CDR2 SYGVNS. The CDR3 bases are TGTGCCAGCCGAGGGACAGGGTGGTACCGTAATGAAAAACTGTTTTTT. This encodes CASRGTGWYRNEKLFF.

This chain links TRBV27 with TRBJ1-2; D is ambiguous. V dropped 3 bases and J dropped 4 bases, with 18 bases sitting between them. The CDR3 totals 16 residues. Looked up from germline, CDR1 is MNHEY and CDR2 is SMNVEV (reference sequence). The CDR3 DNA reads TGTGCCAGCAGTTTGTATTACGCGGGCGCGCCCTATGGCTACACCTTC. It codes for CASSLYYAGAPYGYTF.

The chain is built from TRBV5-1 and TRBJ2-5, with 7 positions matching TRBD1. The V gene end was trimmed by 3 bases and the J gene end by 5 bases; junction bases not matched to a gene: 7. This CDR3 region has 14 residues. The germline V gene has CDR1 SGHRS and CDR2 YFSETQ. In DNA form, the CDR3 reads TGCGCCAGCAGCTCGACAGGGTCTGGGGAGACCCAGTACTTC. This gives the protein CASSSTGSGETQYF.

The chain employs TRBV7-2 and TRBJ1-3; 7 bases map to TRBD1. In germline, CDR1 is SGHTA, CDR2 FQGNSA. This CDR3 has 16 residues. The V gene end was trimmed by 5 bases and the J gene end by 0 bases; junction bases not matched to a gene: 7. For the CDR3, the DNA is TGTGCCAGCAGCATAAGTCCAGGGGGCTCTGGAAACACCATATATTTT. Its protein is CASSISPGGSGNTIYF.